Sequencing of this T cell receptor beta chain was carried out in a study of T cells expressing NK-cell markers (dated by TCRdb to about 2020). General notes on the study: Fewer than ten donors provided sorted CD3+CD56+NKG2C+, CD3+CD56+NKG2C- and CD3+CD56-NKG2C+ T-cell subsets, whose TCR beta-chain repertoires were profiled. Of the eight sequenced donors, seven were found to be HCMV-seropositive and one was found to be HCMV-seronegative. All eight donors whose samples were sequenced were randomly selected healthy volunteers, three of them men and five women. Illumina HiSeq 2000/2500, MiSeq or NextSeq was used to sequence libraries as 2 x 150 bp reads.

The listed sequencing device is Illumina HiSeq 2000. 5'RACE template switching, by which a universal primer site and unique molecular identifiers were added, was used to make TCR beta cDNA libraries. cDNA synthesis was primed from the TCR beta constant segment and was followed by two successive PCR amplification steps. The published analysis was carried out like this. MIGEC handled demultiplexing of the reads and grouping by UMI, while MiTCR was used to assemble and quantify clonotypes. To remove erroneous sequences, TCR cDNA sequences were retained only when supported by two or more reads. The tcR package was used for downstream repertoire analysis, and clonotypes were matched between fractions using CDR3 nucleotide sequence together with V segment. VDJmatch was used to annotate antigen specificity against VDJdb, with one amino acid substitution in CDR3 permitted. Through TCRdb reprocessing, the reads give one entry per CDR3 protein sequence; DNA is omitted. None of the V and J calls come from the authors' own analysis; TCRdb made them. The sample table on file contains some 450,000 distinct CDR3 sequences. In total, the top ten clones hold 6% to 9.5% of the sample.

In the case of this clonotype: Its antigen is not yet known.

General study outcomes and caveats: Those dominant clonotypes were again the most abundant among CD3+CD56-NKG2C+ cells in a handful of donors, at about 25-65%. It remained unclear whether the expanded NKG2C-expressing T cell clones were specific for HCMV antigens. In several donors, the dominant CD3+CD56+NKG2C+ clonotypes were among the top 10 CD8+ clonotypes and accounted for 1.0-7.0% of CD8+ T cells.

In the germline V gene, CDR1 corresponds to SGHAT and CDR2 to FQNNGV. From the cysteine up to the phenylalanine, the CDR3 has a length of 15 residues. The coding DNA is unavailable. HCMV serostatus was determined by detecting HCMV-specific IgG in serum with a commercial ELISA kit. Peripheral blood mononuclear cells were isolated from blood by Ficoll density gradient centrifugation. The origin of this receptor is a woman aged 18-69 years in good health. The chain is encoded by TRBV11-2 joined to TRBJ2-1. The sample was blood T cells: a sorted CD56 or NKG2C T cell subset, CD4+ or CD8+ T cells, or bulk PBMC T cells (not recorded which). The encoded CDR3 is CASSFLGGSYNEQFF. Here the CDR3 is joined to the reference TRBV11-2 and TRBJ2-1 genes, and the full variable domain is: EAGVAQSPRYKIIEKRQSVAFWCNPISGHATLYWYQQILGQGPKLLIQFQNNGVVDDSQLPKDRFSAERLKGVDSTLKIQPAKLEDSAVYLCASSFLGGSYNEQFFGPGTRLTVL.